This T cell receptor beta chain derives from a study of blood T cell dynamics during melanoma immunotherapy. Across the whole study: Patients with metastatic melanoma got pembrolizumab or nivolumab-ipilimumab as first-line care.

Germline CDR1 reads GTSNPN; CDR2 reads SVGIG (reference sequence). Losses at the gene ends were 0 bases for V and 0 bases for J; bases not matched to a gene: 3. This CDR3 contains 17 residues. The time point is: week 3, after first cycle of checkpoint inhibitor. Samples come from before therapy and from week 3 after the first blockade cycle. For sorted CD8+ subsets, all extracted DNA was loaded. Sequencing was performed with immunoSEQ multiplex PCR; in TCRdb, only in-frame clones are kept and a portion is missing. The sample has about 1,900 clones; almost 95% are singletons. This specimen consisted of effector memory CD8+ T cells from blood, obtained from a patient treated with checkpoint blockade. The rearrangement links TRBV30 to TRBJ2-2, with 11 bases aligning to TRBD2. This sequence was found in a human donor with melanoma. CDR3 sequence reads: CAWSVPGLAANTGELFF. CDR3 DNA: TGTGCCTGGAGTGTTCCGGGACTAGCGGCGAACACCGGGGAGCTGTTTTTT. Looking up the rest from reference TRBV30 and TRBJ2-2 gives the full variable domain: SQTIHQWPATLVQPVGSPLSLECTVEGTSNPNLYWYRQAAGRGLQLLFYSVGIGQISSEVPQNLSASRPQDRQFILSSKKLLLSDSGFYLCAWSVPGLAANTGELFFGEGSRLTVL.